These T cell receptor beta chains were read from a single sample in a study of T cell changes during pregnancy in multiple sclerosis. Assay: immunoSEQ multiplex PCR; the TCRdb copy retains only in-frame clones and omits some. This table holds some 80,000 clones, approximately 90% found once. The sample consisted of peripheral blood, taken in the first trimester of pregnancy. Receptors originate from a female donor with multiple sclerosis, enrolled in a pregnancy study. The conserved cysteine and the conserved F or W are not part of the CDR3 here.

v_gene: TRBV11-2
CDR3aa: ASSLKGGGGLLGYT

v_gene: TRBV7-2
CDR3aa: ASSLGHTGRRFYGYT

v_gene: TRBV7-3
CDR3aa: ASSLTGGRAVETQY

v_gene: TRBV23-1
CDR3aa: ASSQSRTGFYEQY

v_gene: TRBV6-1
CDR3aa: ASSEAAGGSSYNEQF

v_gene: TRBV2
CDR3aa: ASSFGTGTRYTEAF

v_gene: TRBV27
CDR3aa: ASSFSRNQPQH

v_gene: TRBV2
CDR3aa: ASTSADTQY

v_gene: TRBV5-1
CDR3aa: ASSLDNARGGYT

v_gene: TRBV10-3
CDR3aa: AVRTSGTTDTQY

v_gene: TRBV5-1
CDR3aa: ASSLVQGGTGELF

v_gene: TRBV28
CDR3aa: ASSTLRTSGQTRYNEQF

v_gene: TRBV4-1
CDR3aa: ASSQDSGSPYNEQF

v_gene: TRBV5-6
CDR3aa: ASSLDSNYGYT

v_gene: TRBV6-1
CDR3aa: ASSPPAGGANVLT

v_gene: TRBV5-4
CDR3aa: ASSPTSGGADTQY

v_gene: TRBV6-1
CDR3aa: ASKGRGNGDTEAF

v_gene: TRBV7-9
CDR3aa: ASSAGTGQYEQY

v_gene: TRBV9
CDR3aa: ASSPISGTGTTGELF

v_gene: TRBV5-1
CDR3aa: ASSFGTGMTYEQY

v_gene: TRBV5-1
CDR3aa: ASSFVGSRDIEAF

v_gene: TRBV6-1
CDR3aa: ASRLRDSLSYEQY

v_gene: TRBV6-5
CDR3aa: ASSYKRTGAYEQY

v_gene: TRBV7-3
CDR3aa: ASSLNTNTEAF

v_gene: TRBV30
CDR3aa: AWTRTDQETQY

v_gene: TRBV5-1
CDR3aa: ASSRDSGRNQPQH

v_gene: TRBV19
CDR3aa: ASSASTGAATSYEQY

v_gene: TRBV30
CDR3aa: AWMSLAGGTQY

v_gene: TRBV7-2
CDR3aa: ASSLRAPRTDTQY

v_gene: TRBV5-1
CDR3aa: ASSIGTGGGQPQH

v_gene: TRBV7-8
CDR3aa: ASSLGEAGSPNEQY

v_gene: TRBV7-8
CDR3aa: ASSRNRGETQY

v_gene: TRBV14
CDR3aa: ASSQRLAGSTDTQY

v_gene: TRBV5-8
CDR3aa: ASSLPLTSGRGQTQY

v_gene: TRBV7-3
CDR3aa: ASSRAGTLNTGELF

v_gene: TRBV25-1
CDR3aa: ASSAPGGMTYNEQF

v_gene: TRBV29-1
CDR3aa: SVSQGAGNQPQH

v_gene: TRBV5-6
CDR3aa: ASSGTGLADYNEQF

v_gene: TRBV11-3
CDR3aa: ASSEGGTRAKNIQY

v_gene: TRBV19
CDR3aa: ASSTTLSGGSYEQY

v_gene: TRBV5-1
CDR3aa: ASTIAGGPADTQY

v_gene: TRBV6-1
CDR3aa: ASAGSRIFTDTQY

v_gene: TRBV6-6
CDR3aa: ASSYAGGSGSPLH

v_gene: TRBV19
CDR3aa: ASSIGGGTGNTIY

v_gene: TRBV21-1
CDR3aa: ASRDKGNSGSGYTGELF

v_gene: TRBV10-1
CDR3aa: AHRSGSRVRNQPQH

v_gene: TRBV7-2
CDR3aa: ASSLAQPNTEAF

v_gene: TRBV7-6
CDR3aa: ASSPDKGQGTYEQY

v_gene: TRBV21-1
CDR3aa: ASSVGAKTYNEQF

v_gene: TRBV27
CDR3aa: ASSETGTYEQY

v_gene: TRBV9
CDR3aa: ASSPGDRAYEQY

v_gene: TRBV5-4
CDR3aa: ASSSGSSYEQY

v_gene: TRBV28
CDR3aa: ASSLLAGKGLADTQY

v_gene: TRBV5-4
CDR3aa: ASRASGTYEQY

v_gene: TRBV7-8
CDR3aa: ASSLDQGGGNQPQH

v_gene: TRBV28
CDR3aa: ASSSPVLDASGTRELF

v_gene: TRBV4-3
CDR3aa: ASSRGRLPRTDTQY

v_gene: TRBV29-1
CDR3aa: SVGGLKNTEAF

v_gene: TRBV7-2
CDR3aa: ASSSGLAGFSYEQY